This T cell receptor beta chain originates from a study of T cell changes during pregnancy in multiple sclerosis. Assay: immunoSEQ multiplex PCR; the TCRdb copy retains only in-frame clones and omits some. This sample yields 65,000 to 75,000 clones, of which more than 75% are seen a single time; less than 1.5% belongs to the top ten. With 6 bases removed from V and 1 base from J, the gap between germline ends came to 15 bases. Germline assignment: CDR1 SQVTM and CDR2 ANQGSEA. The CDR3 runs to 14 residues. This TCR was recovered from a female donor in good health, enrolled as a control in a pregnancy study. The chain employs TRBV29-1 and TRBJ1-1; D is perhaps TRBD1 (6 bases). The sequenced sample was peripheral blood, obtained in the third trimester of pregnancy. As DNA, the CDR3 is TGCAGCGTCGGTTCAGGGGAGAGGAACACTGAAGCTTTCTTT. Protein: CSVGSGERNTEAFF.